The clone carrying this TCR beta chain was found many times. Its cognate antigen is unknown. The authors made TCR cDNA by 5'RACE template switching, adding a universal primer site and UMIs. MiXCR, applied by TCRdb to the 5' RACE reads, yields one record per CDR3 protein. The table shows about 260,000 distinct CDR3 sequences, with about 5.2% occurring only once. The data originate from a study of T cells after yellow fever vaccination. The CDR3 has 14 residues. V dropped 3 bases and J dropped 4 bases, with 11 bases sitting between them. Broader study findings: The study re-detected most primary-vaccination clones after the booster (approximately 96% CD4, roughly 91% CD8). There was a possibility that FACS-sorted repertoires contained abundant clonotypes contaminating from the bulk population.

This TCR was recovered from a man in his late teens or twenties who received the YFV17D yellow fever vaccine. Specimen: CD4+ T cells sorted from PBMCs, collected on the day of the yellow fever booster vaccination. The chain combines TRBV12-3 or TRBV12-4 with TRBJ2-3, with D perhaps given as TRBD1 or TRBD2 (6 bases each). DNA of the CDR3: TGTGCCAGCAGTTTCGGGGGCTTGGCAGATACGCAGTATTTT. This encodes CASSFGGLADTQYF.